Described below is a single T cell receptor (beta chain) sequence and its context. What it binds is not known. This sample is part of a study of T cells after yellow fever vaccination. Overall study: Libraries from low-cell-number fractions were prepared with the SMART-Seq v4 Ultra Low Input RNA kit. Regarding the study as a whole: Clonotype sharing between CD4 and CD8 compartments was small. Peaking faster, on day 5 versus 15, the secondary response was nonetheless weaker.

A 5'RACE template-switching step, the method used to make TCR cDNA, added a universal primer site and UMIs. TCRdb re-called the 5' RACE reads with MiXCR, one entry per CDR3 protein. The sample shows more than 120,000 distinct CDR3 sequences, roughly 8% of them seen only once. Trimming stripped 6 bases from V and 0 bases from J, with 14 bases between. From germline, CDR1 is MNHEY and CDR2 SVGAGI. The CDR3 contains 15 residues. The material was CD4+ T cells sorted from PBMCs, obtained 5 days after the yellow fever booster vaccination. This TCR came from a man aged 30-40 years who received the YFV17D yellow fever vaccine. V is TRBV6-5 and J is TRBJ1-2; D is ambiguous. This CDR3 is CASSLTETSNYGYTF. The CDR3 DNA reads TGTGCCAGCAGCCTTACAGAAACATCTAACTATGGCTACACCTTC.